These T cell receptor beta chains were read from a single sample in a study of blood T cell repertoires in COVID-19. Sequencing used immunoSEQ multiplex PCR; TCRdb keeps in-frame clones, though not all of them. The sample includes 350,000 to 450,000 clones, around 89% of them seen just once. Material: peripheral blood. These receptors were taken from a woman aged 40 to 49 with COVID-19, enrolled during active disease. Both conserved end residues are part of each CDR3. The order of the fields is V gene, clone size, J gene, D gene, CDR3 protein, CDR3 DNA. A D gene is named only where the DNA matches it firmly. Some rows have no size entry. The others give once, few or many, or a class for an expanded clone.

>TRBV27|once|TRBJ1-4|-
CASSLAGEKLFF
TGTGCCAGCAGTTTAGCGGGTGAAAAACTGTTTTTT
>TRBV25-1|-|TRBJ1-1|-
CASSEGHRTEAFF
TGTGCCAGCAGTGAAGGACACCGCACTGAAGCTTTCTTT
>TRBV19|-|TRBJ2-1|TRBD1
CASRTRFGDRGHNEQFF
TGTGCCAGTAGGACCCGGTTTGGAGACAGGGGACACAATGAGCAGTTCTTC
>TRBV28|-|TRBJ1-5|TRBD1
CASTTTLGTGGQPQHF
TGTGCCAGCACCACGACCCTCGGGACAGGGGGTCAGCCCCAGCATTTT
>TRBV7-2|-|TRBJ1-2|TRBD1
CASSPRADRSYGYTF
TGTGCCAGCAGCCCTCGGGCGGACAGGTCCTATGGCTACACCTTC
>TRBV9|-|TRBJ2-7|TRBD2
CASSGGGRVYEQYF
TGTGCCAGCAGCGGAGGCGGGAGGGTTTACGAGCAGTACTTC
>TRBV2|-|TRBJ2-7|TRBD1
CAASIGGQGESYEQYF
TGTGCCGCCTCAATCGGAGGACAGGGGGAATCCTACGAGCAGTACTTC
>TRBV27|-|TRBJ2-5|-
CASRERGQETQYF
TGTGCCAGCAGGGAACGGGGACAAGAGACCCAGTACTTC
>TRBV27|-|TRBJ1-4|-
CASSFTTVTEKLFF
TGTGCCAGCAGTTTTACGACAGTAACCGAAAAACTGTTTTTT
>TRBV30|-|TRBJ1-2|-
CAWSVTGLPNPNYGYTF
TGTGCCTGGAGTGTCACGGGACTCCCTAATCCCAACTATGGCTACACCTTC
>TRBV18|-|TRBJ2-1|-
CASSQTGLHSYNEQFF
TGTGCCAGCTCACAAACGGGACTTCACTCCTACAATGAGCAGTTCTTC
>TRBV4-3|-|TRBJ1-3|-
CASSQDGFSGNTIYF
TGCGCCAGCAGCCAAGACGGTTTCTCTGGAAACACCATATATTTT
>TRBV19|-|TRBJ1-5|TRBD1
CASSTSEGAKPQHF
TGTGCCAGTAGTACTTCGGAGGGGGCGAAGCCCCAGCATTTT
>TRBV5-1|-|TRBJ1-6|TRBD1
CASRTDRDNSPLHF
TGCGCCAGCAGGACCGACAGGGACAATTCACCCCTCCACTTT
>TRBV13|-|TRBJ2-3|-
CASSRDSGLTDTQYF
TGTGCCAGCAGCCGAGACAGTGGGCTCACAGATACGCAGTATTTT
>TRBV28|-|TRBJ1-2|-
CASSSIGHGLVNYGYTF
TGTGCCAGCAGTTCGATCGGACACGGCTTAGTAAACTATGGCTACACCTTC
>TRBV6-5|-|TRBJ1-1|TRBD1
CASSYGTVTRGTEAFF
TGTGCCAGCAGTTACGGGACAGTGACTAGGGGTACTGAAGCTTTCTTT
>TRBV28|-|TRBJ1-5|-
CASRKGGNQPQHF
TGTGCCAGCAGAAAAGGGGGCAATCAGCCCCAGCATTTT
>TRBV28|-|TRBJ1-2|-
CASSLQGHGYTF
TGTGCCAGCAGTTTACAGGGGCATGGCTACACCTTC
>TRBV4-2|-|TRBJ2-3|TRBD2
CASSHPGLAGGNTDTQYF
TGTGCCAGCAGCCACCCTGGACTAGCGGGGGGCAACACAGATACGCAGTATTTT
>TRBV6-1|once|TRBJ1-5|-
CASSEARGGGPQHF
TGTGCCAGCAGTGAAGCGCGGGGTGGTGGGCCCCAGCATTTT
>TRBV6-5|-|TRBJ2-7|TRBD1
CASSYSGTVTYEQYF
TGTGCCAGCAGTTACTCTGGGACAGTTACTTACGAGCAGTACTTC
>TRBV6-5|-|TRBJ2-1|TRBD2
CASSYRGGRDEQFF
TGTGCCAGCAGTTACCGGGGGGGCCGCGATGAGCAGTTCTTC
>TRBV19|once|TRBJ2-3|-
CASSSTTLALVPTDTQYF
TGTGCCAGTAGTTCGACGACGCTAGCCCTTGTTCCCACAGATACGCAGTATTTT
>TRBV19|once|TRBJ2-1|TRBD2
CASSPAGGVNEQFF
TGTGCCAGTAGTCCCGCGGGGGGTGTCAATGAGCAGTTCTTC
>TRBV3-1/TRBV3-2|-|TRBJ2-1|-
CASSGLTYNEQFF
TGTGCCAGCAGCGGACTAACCTACAATGAGCAGTTCTTC
>TRBV5-6|-|TRBJ1-6|-
CASTSGGSGSPLHF
TGTGCCAGCACCTCGGGGGGTAGCGGTTCACCCCTCCACTTT
>TRBV19|-|TRBJ1-3|TRBD1
CASLNRDRGLNTIYF
TGTGCCAGTCTCAACCGGGACAGGGGGTTAAACACCATATATTTT
>TRBV4-3|-|TRBJ1-5|-
CASSAWGPQHF
TGCGCCAGCAGCGCCTGGGGCCCCCAGCATTTT
>TRBV6-2/TRBV6-3|-|TRBJ2-7|-
CASSESSYEQYF
TGTGCCAGCAGTGAGAGCTCCTACGAGCAGTACTTC
>TRBV15|-|TRBJ2-5|-
CATSRAPIETQYF
TGTGCCACCAGCAGAGCCCCCATTGAGACCCAGTACTTC
>TRBV10-2|-|TRBJ2-2|-
CASTRAGGELFF
TGCGCCAGCACCAGGGCTGGCGGGGAGCTGTTTTTT
>TRBV5-4|once|TRBJ2-7|-
CASSLPGVYEQYF
TGTGCCAGCAGCTTGCCGGGAGTCTACGAGCAGTACTTC
>TRBV19|-|TRBJ1-3|-
CASSTHRSSGNTIYF
TGTGCCAGTAGTACTCACAGGAGCTCTGGAAACACCATATATTTT
>TRBV4-3|-|TRBJ1-3|-
CASSQDRLLLLSGNTIYF
TGCGCCAGCAGCCAAGATAGGTTACTACTCCTCTCTGGAAACACCATATATTTT
>TRBV7-3|-|TRBJ2-1|TRBD1
CASSEGQGSYNEQFF
TGTGCCAGCAGCGAGGGACAGGGAAGCTACAATGAGCAGTTCTTC
>TRBV27|few|TRBJ2-1|TRBD2
CASSFLKATSGSSYNEQFF
TGTGCCAGCAGTTTCCTCAAAGCGACTAGCGGGAGCTCCTACAATGAGCAGTTCTTC
>TRBV28|-|TRBJ1-2|-
CASSLSILANYGYTF
TGTGCCAGCAGTTTATCCATACTAGCTAACTATGGCTACACCTTC
>TRBV4-3|-|TRBJ1-1|-
CASSQSQGLYTEAFF
TGCGCCAGCAGCCAATCTCAGGGACTATACACTGAAGCTTTCTTT
>TRBV6-2/TRBV6-3|-|TRBJ2-7|TRBD2
CASSPSGLELTYEQYF
TGTGCCAGCAGTCCCTCGGGACTAGAGCTTACCTACGAGCAGTACTTC
>TRBV2|few|TRBJ2-7|TRBD1
CASKSTGDPYEQYF
TGTGCCAGCAAATCCACAGGGGATCCCTACGAGCAGTACTTC
>TRBV4-1|-|TRBJ2-3|TRBD1
CASSPGQDTDTQYF
TGCGCCAGCAGCCCCGGACAGGACACAGATACGCAGTATTTT
>TRBV7-2|-|TRBJ2-5|TRBD2
CASSSQRGGGETQYF
TGTGCCAGCAGCTCTCAGCGGGGGGGAGGGGAGACCCAGTACTTC
>TRBV10-3|-|TRBJ2-7|TRBD1
CAISSGTGRAHEQYF
TGTGCCATCAGCTCTGGGACAGGGAGGGCCCACGAGCAGTACTTC
>TRBV3-1/TRBV3-2|-|TRBJ1-5|-
CASSRGGDQPQHF
TGTGCCAGCAGTCGAGGGGGGGATCAGCCCCAGCATTTT
>TRBV5-1|-|TRBJ1-1|TRBD1
CASSLGQGLGNTEAFF
TGCGCCAGCAGCCTAGGACAGGGGTTAGGGAACACTGAAGCTTTCTTT
>TRBV29-1|-|TRBJ1-2|TRBD1
CSAGVRDSYYGYTF
TGCAGCGCAGGGGTACGGGACAGCTACTATGGCTACACCTTC
>TRBV5-1|-|TRBJ2-6|TRBD2
CASSPEGWDYSGANVLTF
TGCGCCAGCAGCCCGGAGGGGTGGGACTACTCTGGGGCCAACGTCCTGACTTTC
>TRBV27|-|TRBJ1-2|TRBD1
CASSSSDRAFYGYTF
TGTGCCAGCAGTTCGTCGGACAGGGCTTTCTATGGCTACACCTTC
>TRBV28|-|TRBJ2-2|-
CASSLSAENTGELFF
TGTGCCAGCAGTTTATCGGCGGAGAACACCGGGGAGCTGTTTTTT
>TRBV6-5|-|TRBJ1-1|-
CASRMVVGGTEAFF
TGTGCCAGCCGAATGGTTGTGGGGGGCACTGAAGCTTTCTTT
>TRBV7-9|-|TRBJ2-3|TRBD2
CASSLANSGVGMTDTQYF
TGTGCCAGCAGCTTAGCCAATAGCGGGGTAGGGATGACAGATACGCAGTATTTT
>TRBV7-9|-|TRBJ1-1|-
CASRIGWRQTEAFF
TGTGCCAGCAGAATAGGGTGGAGACAGACTGAAGCTTTCTTT
>TRBV5-1|-|TRBJ2-7|-
CASSLEGLPSYEQYF
TGCGCCAGCAGCTTGGAGGGACTCCCCTCCTACGAGCAGTACTTC
>TRBV10-3|-|TRBJ2-7|TRBD1
CAISDKFDRGADEQYF
TGTGCCATCAGTGACAAGTTTGACAGGGGAGCGGACGAGCAGTACTTC